These 18 T cell receptor beta chains came from one sample sequenced in a study of blood T cell repertoires in COVID-19. Assay: immunoSEQ multiplex PCR; the TCRdb copy retains only in-frame clones and omits some. The profile shows more than 150,000 clones, 84% of them singletons. Sequencing input: peripheral blood. All receptors come from a man aged 18-30 years with active or convalescent COVID-19.

This chain links TRBV4-2 with TRBJ1-4, with 8 bases that match TRBD1. CDR1 and CDR2 (germline): LGHNA, YNFKEQ. Unmatched junction bases numbered 8, after V lost 2 bases and J lost 12 bases. CDR3 size: 14 residues. CDR3: CASSQWAGGRELFF. CDR3 bases: TGTGCCAGCAGCCAATGGGCAGGGGGCAGAGAACTGTTTTTT.

J is TRBJ1-3 and V is TRBV4-3; weak D call: TRBD1 (6 bases). V lost 4 bases and J lost 6, with 13 bases in between. This CDR3 contains 14 residues. CDR1 LGHNA and CDR2 YSLEER come from the germline V gene. In nucleotides, the CDR3 is TGCGCCAGCAGCCTCACAGGGTCGGCAAACACCATATATTTT. As protein: CASSLTGSANTIYF.

The chain recombines TRBV28 with TRBJ1-1; TRBD1 matches 7 bases. Trimming at V came to 6 bases and at J to 5 bases, leaving 9 bases not matched to a gene. The CDR3 is 14 residues long. Germline CDR1 is MDHEN and CDR2 is SYDVKM. CDR3 in amino acids: CASSYRGGVTEAFF. The CDR3 DNA is TGTGCCAGCAGCTACAGGGGCGGGGTAACTGAAGCTTTCTTT.

The CDR3 DNA follows: TGTGCCAGCTCACGATCCGGACTAGCGAACCACGAGCAGTACTTC. Protein product: CASSRSGLANHEQYF. The chain carries TRBV18 and TRBJ2-7; the match to TRBD2 covers 9 bases. This CDR3 is 15 amino acids long. CDR1 is KGHSH, CDR2 LQKENI, per germline. Trimming cost V 4 bases and J 5 bases; bases outside gene matches: 9.

The gene calls are TRBV5-1 and TRBJ2-7, with D perhaps TRBD1 (6 bases). Germline V lookup: CDR1 SGHRS, CDR2 YFSETQ. The CDR3 consists of 14 residues. V was trimmed by 5 bases and J by 2 bases, leaving 14 bases between them. The CDR3 sequence is CASSIPDSTYEQYF. The CDR3 region has the DNA TGCGCCAGCAGTATTCCGGACAGCACCTACGAGCAGTACTTC.

The J gene is TRBJ2-7, the V gene TRBV11-3; D is possibly TRBD2 (6 bases). V lost 6 bases and J 6 bases, leaving 12 bases between the germline ends. CDR1 is SGHNT and CDR2 is YENEEA in the germline V gene. This CDR3 is built from 12 residues. CDR3 sequence reads: CASRIGSLEQYF. As DNA, the CDR3 is TGTGCCAGCAGAATCGGGAGTCTCGAGCAGTACTTC.

The gene calls are TRBV28 and TRBJ2-7; tentatively, D is TRBD1 (5 bases). Germline V lookup: CDR1 MDHEN, CDR2 SYDVKM. The CDR3 runs to 13 residues. V was trimmed by 6 bases and J by 5 bases, leaving 14 bases between them. This CDR3 is CASRQGRVNEQYF. The CDR3 DNA is TGTGCCAGCAGGCAGGGAAGAGTAAACGAGCAGTACTTC. Looking up the rest from reference TRBV28 and TRBJ2-7 gives the full variable domain: DVKVTQSSRYLVKRTGEKVFLECVQDMDHENMFWYRQDPGLGLRLIYFSYDVKMKEKGDIPEGYSVSREKKERFSLILESASTNQTSMYLCASRQGRVNEQYFGPGTRLTVT.

The rearrangement joins TRBV6-2 or TRBV6-3 to TRBJ2-1; D might be TRBD1 (6 bases). The CDR3 runs to 13 residues. The V gene lost 5 bases and the J gene lost 3 bases, with 8 bases spanning the gap. CDR1 and CDR2 from the germline V gene are MNHEY and SVGEGT. In DNA, the CDR3 is TGTGCCAGCAGTAGGACAGTCTACAATGAGCAGTTCTTC. This translates into CASSRTVYNEQFF.

The chain has TRBV7-9 and TRBJ2-3; D gene uncertain. The V and J ends lost 5 bases and 4 bases respectively, with 10 bases between them. Germline V gives CDR1 SEHNR, CDR2 FQNEAQ (reference sequence). CDR3 size: 13 residues. This CDR3 is CASSPRSADTQYF. The DNA of the CDR3 is TGTGCCAGCAGCCCCAGGTCTGCAGATACGCAGTATTTT.

V usage is TRBV2 and J usage is TRBJ1-2; 7 bases match TRBD1. Unmatched junction bases numbered 7, after V lost 7 bases and J lost 5 bases. Germline CDR1 SNHLY, CDR2 FYNNEI. The CDR3 spans 13 residues. The CDR3 coding sequence is TGTGCCAGCATTACAGAGGGGGCATATGGCTACACCTTC. The encoded protein is CASITEGAYGYTF.

The chain has TRBV9 and TRBJ1-3; D not certain. Germline CDR1 is SGDLS and CDR2 is YYNGEE. Trimming took 0 bases from V and 4 from J, leaving 14 bases between them. The CDR3 totals 16 residues. The CDR3 loop is CASSVASSDFGNTIYF. CDR3 in DNA: TGTGCCAGCAGCGTAGCCTCCTCGGACTTCGGAAACACCATATATTTT.

The chain has TRBV28 and TRBJ2-7; TRBD2 is a possible D gene (6 bases). This CDR3 contains 15 residues. The V end lost 6 bases, the J end lost 0 bases, and 15 bases lay between the germline ends. In germline, CDR1 is MDHEN, CDR2 SYDVKM. The CDR3 reads CASRRRDSSSYEQYF. The CDR3 DNA follows: TGTGCCAGCAGGCGCCGGGACTCAAGCTCCTACGAGCAGTACTTC.

The rearrangement links TRBV4-2 to TRBJ1-1; 9 nucleotides align to TRBD1. CDR1 and CDR2 (germline): LGHNA, YNFKEQ. The CDR3 has 15 residues. V shed 3 bases and J 5 bases; nucleotides not matched to a gene: 7. The CDR3 is CASSQPGQGGTEAFF. As DNA, the CDR3 is TGTGCCAGCAGCCAGCCGGGACAGGGCGGAACTGAAGCTTTCTTT.

V usage is TRBV7-2 and J usage is TRBJ2-5, with 12 bases fitting TRBD2. Germline V gives CDR1 SGHTA, CDR2 FQGNSA. Trimming at V came to 1 base and at J to 4 bases, leaving 4 bases not matched to a gene. This CDR3 is 16 amino acids long. CDR3 loop: CASSLGLAGGRETQYF. CDR3 sequence (DNA): TGTGCCAGCAGCTTAGGGCTAGCGGGAGGGAGAGAGACCCAGTACTTC.

Only one count was recorded for this clone. The V and J genes are TRBV6-5 and TRBJ1-4, with no clear D. Trimming removed 2 bases from V and 8 bases from J, with 6 bases in between. Germline-derived CDR1 and CDR2 are MNHEY and SVGAGI. The CDR3 is 12 amino acids. The CDR3 coding sequence is TGTGCCAGCAGTTACGAGTGGGAAAAACTGTTTTTT. Its translation is CASSYEWEKLFF.

CDR3 DNA: TGTGCCAGCGAGGGAGTCGTAATCTCTGGAAACACCATATATTTT. Translation gives CASEGVVISGNTIYF. The chain couples TRBV6-5 to TRBJ1-3; D not resolved. The CDR3 totals 15 residues. Trimming left V 8 bases short and J 0 bases short, with 14 bases between. CDR1 MNHEY and CDR2 SVGAGI come from the germline V gene.

The V gene is TRBV2, the J gene TRBJ1-5; possible D gene TRBD1, 6 bases. Germline V gene sequence: CDR1 SNHLY, CDR2 FYNNEI. Trimming took off 7 bases at V and 3 bases at J, with 13 bases between the two ends. The CDR3 is made up of 14 amino acids. The chain's CDR3 is CASTPGQSNQPQHF. The CDR3 region has the DNA TGTGCCAGCACCCCGGGACAATCCAATCAGCCCCAGCATTTT.

In its sample, this clone was seen a few times. V usage is TRBV28 and J usage is TRBJ2-5; 7 bases align to TRBD1. Germline CDR1 MDHEN, CDR2 SYDVKM. This CDR3 is built from 14 residues. The J segment lost 2 bases and the V segment lost 8 bases, leaving 8 bases of the junction unmatched. The CDR3 DNA sequence: TGTGCCAGCGTGATTGACAGGGAACAAGAGACCCAGTACTTC. It is translated as CASVIDREQETQYF.